This T cell receptor (beta chain) was identified in a study of Graves' ophthalmopathy and Graves' hyperthyroidism. This clonotype was recorded at least ten times. TCR beta CDR3 amplification used RNA transcripts. RT-PCR was first run with HTBI primers, then multiplex PCR in a second round. A single record per CDR3 protein comes from TCRdb applying MiXCR to the multiplex PCR reads. The table includes about 640,000 distinct CDR3 sequences, 35% to 45% detected once. Per germline, CDR1 MGHDK and CDR2 SYGVNS. The ends were cut back, 1 base at V and 1 base at J, with 16 bases in the middle. The CDR3 contains 17 residues.

The receptor comes from an adult man with Graves' ophthalmopathy. The chain uses TRBV25-1 and TRBJ1-1; TRBD1 might be the D (5 bases). The sequencing input was peripheral blood. The CDR3 DNA is TGTGCCAGCAGTGAATTAGATGGGTTCGGGACGAACACTGAAGCTTTCTTT. Encoded protein: CASSELDGFGTNTEAFF.